The 20 T cell receptor beta chains listed next were all sequenced from one sample in a study of T cell changes during pregnancy in multiple sclerosis. TCRdb keeps only in-frame clones here, not all; method: immunoSEQ multiplex PCR. The sample holds approximately 25,000 clones, around nine tenths seen once. The specimen comprised CD4+ T cells from peripheral blood mononuclear cells, sampled in the first trimester of pregnancy. The receptor source for this set is a female donor in good health, enrolled as a control in a pregnancy study.

This clone was detected only a few times. The chain combines TRBV30 with TRBJ1-2; perhaps TRBD1 as D (5 bases). CDR3 length: 15 residues. Germline CDR1 reads GTSNPN; CDR2 reads SVGIG (reference sequence). V lost 5 bases, J lost 1 base, and 17 bases lay in between. The CDR3 DNA sequence: TGTGCCTGGGGGGGGGTTTCAGAAATTAACTATGGCTACACCTTC. Residues: CAWGGVSEINYGYTF.

The chain employs TRBV19 and TRBJ2-1, with TRBD2 matching 8 bases. CDR3 length equals 17 residues. CDR1 is LNHDA and CDR2 is SQIVND in the germline V gene (reference sequence). The V segment lost 3 bases and the J segment 3 bases; nucleotides outside the gene matches: 10. CDR3 residues: CASSIGLGGGRYNEQFF. CDR3 nucleotide sequence: TGTGCCAGTAGTATTGGTCTCGGGGGGGGGCGCTACAATGAGCAGTTCTTC.

The count of this clone is one. This rearrangement joins TRBV5-1 to TRBJ1-1; the match to TRBD1 covers 9 bases. V gave up 7 bases and J gave up 5 bases; unmatched junction bases: 9. This CDR3 region has 14 residues. CDR1 is SGHRS, CDR2 YFSETQ, per germline. Written as DNA, the CDR3 is TGCGCCAGCGAATGGGGGACAGGGAATACTGAAGCTTTCTTT. Translating gives CASEWGTGNTEAFF.

This clone was detected once. The chain recombines TRBV11-3 with TRBJ1-1, with D unresolved. V was clipped by 5 bases and J by 4 bases, with 11 bases between them. Germline V gene sequence: CDR1 SGHNT, CDR2 YENEEA. The CDR3 is 13 amino acids. The CDR3 sequence: CASSREAGTEAFF. The CDR3 region has the DNA TGTGCCAGCAGCCGAGAGGCGGGCACTGAAGCTTTCTTT.

The chain carries TRBV19 and TRBJ2-7; D not resolved. Germline lookup yields CDR1 LNHDA and CDR2 SQIVND (reference sequence). V shed 4 bases and J shed 1 base, with 8 bases lying between them. The CDR3 has 13 residues. CDR3 region: CASSRQASYEQYF. The CDR3 DNA follows: TGTGCCAGTAGTAGGCAGGCGTCCTACGAGCAGTACTTC.

The chain couples TRBV7-9 to TRBJ2-1; D not certain. CDR1 and CDR2 (germline): SEHNR, FQNEAQ (reference sequence). Trimming left V 5 bases short and J 4 bases short, with 6 bases between. The CDR3 has 12 residues. The CDR3 nucleotides read TGTGCCAGCAGCCGACTGTACAATGAGCAGTTCTTC. It translates to CASSRLYNEQFF.

This chain joins TRBV6-6 and TRBJ2-7, with TRBD2 identical over 12 bases. V lost 4 bases to trimming and J lost 5 bases; unmatched junction nucleotides: 9. CDR1 MNHNY and CDR2 SVGAGI come from the germline V gene (reference sequence). CDR3 length: 16 amino acids. The CDR3 DNA reads TGTGCCAGCAGTTTCGGACTAGCGGGGTGGGAGGACGAGCAGTACTTC. Amino acids: CASSFGLAGWEDEQYF.

The chain combines TRBV18 with TRBJ1-1, with 10 bases lining up with TRBD1. V was pared by 1 base and J by 2 bases, with 7 bases of the junction left unmatched. This CDR3 region has 17 residues. Per germline, CDR1 KGHSH and CDR2 LQKENI. CDR3 loop: CASSPRGQGRRNTEAFF. The CDR3 DNA reads as TGTGCCAGCTCACCACGGGGACAGGGGAGGAGAAACACTGAAGCTTTCTTT.

This clone was detected only a few times. This sequence joins TRBV5-6 and TRBJ1-1; no reliable D call. V lost 4 bases to trimming and J lost 3 bases, with 4 bases between them. The length of the CDR3 is 11 residues. The germline V gene has CDR1 SGHDT and CDR2 YYEEEE. CDR3 bases: TGTGCCAGCAGCCTAGACACTGAAGCTTTCTTT. Protein sequence: CASSLDTEAFF.

The V call is TRBV30, the J call TRBJ1-4; TRBD1 agrees at 12 bases. This CDR3 has 20 amino acids. Germline V gene data show CDR1 as GTSNPN and CDR2 as SVGIG (reference sequence). V was pared by 6 bases and J by 4 bases, with 21 bases of the junction left unmatched. CDR3 coding DNA: TGTGCCTGTCGCCTGATACGGGACAGGGGGCTCAGGTCCAATAATGAAAAACTGTTTTTT. Protein product: CACRLIRDRGLRSNNEKLFF. Full variable domain (remainder filled in from reference TRBV30 and TRBJ1-4): SQTIHQWPATLVQPVGSPLSLECTVEGTSNPNLYWYRQAAGRGLQLLFYSVGIGQISSEVPQNLSASRPQDRQFILSSKKLLLSDSGFYLCACRLIRDRGLRSNNEKLFFGSGTQLSVL.

The J gene is TRBJ1-1, the V gene TRBV2, with D hard to call. This CDR3 contains 15 residues. The V end was cut by 11 bases, the J end by 4 bases, with 23 bases between. The germline V gene has CDR1 SNHLY and CDR2 FYNNEI. CDR3 in DNA: TGTGCCGACCGAGGGTCAGCGATTTTGGCCACTGAAGCTTTCTTT. It encodes CADRGSAILATEAFF.

The chain combines TRBV11-3 with TRBJ2-3; D possibly corresponds to TRBD2 (6 bases). The CDR3 extends over 16 amino acids. Per germline, CDR1 SGHNT and CDR2 YENEEA. V was pared by 2 bases and J by 1 base, with 13 bases between. The CDR3 reads CASSLMGGEGTDTQYF. The CDR3 DNA sequence: TGTGCCAGCAGCTTAATGGGGGGAGAGGGCACAGATACGCAGTATTTT.

The chain employs TRBV29-1 and TRBJ2-5, with no clear D. The J call could be wrong; TRBJ2-7 is a better fit for the DNA end. CDR3 size: 12 residues. CDR1 is SQVTM, CDR2 ANQGSEA, per germline. The CDR3 sequence is CSVTASSYEQYF. CDR3 coding DNA: TGCAGCGTAACAGCTTCCTCCTACGAGCAGTACTTC.

Concerning this clone: Relative to the germline gene, one junction end is altered; a read error may explain this. Different DNA sequences within this sample yield the same CDR3. CDR3 sequence (DNA): TGTGCCAGCAGCCAGACAGGGGGCAACCAGCCCCAGCATTTT. It encodes CASSQTGGNQPQHF. The V gene is TRBV2, the J gene TRBJ1-5, with TRBD1 identical over 10 bases. This CDR3 spans 14 amino acids. Germline V lookup: CDR1 SNHLY, CDR2 FYNNEI.

The chain employs TRBV4-2 and TRBJ1-5; D remains unclear. The CDR3 contains 15 residues. CDR1 and CDR2 from the germline V gene are LGHNA and YNFKEQ. V was trimmed by 9 bases and J by 6 bases, leaving 21 bases between them. CDR3 protein: CARHQAGALCQPQHF. In nucleotides, the CDR3 is TGTGCCAGACATCAGGCGGGAGCTTTGTGTCAGCCCCAGCATTTT.

In DNA, the CDR3 is TGTGCCAGCAGCTTGGGGCTACAGGGTTTTGGCAGTTTTGAGACCCAGTACTTC. Its protein product is CASSLGLQGFGSFETQYF. The chain employs TRBV7-8 and TRBJ2-5; the D gene is possibly TRBD1 (6 bases). The CDR3 loop spans 18 amino acids. Trimming left V 3 bases short and J 5 bases short, with 25 bases between. Germline V gene lookup returns CDR1 SGHVS and CDR2 FQNEAQ.

The chain joins TRBV27 to TRBJ1-1; D remains unclear. CDR1 is MNHEY, CDR2 SMNVEV, per germline (reference sequence). This CDR3 has 14 residues. The V end lost 1 base, the J end lost 3 bases, and 9 bases lay between the germline ends. In DNA, the CDR3 is TGTGCCAGCAGTTTATACAGCACCTACACTGAAGCTTTCTTT. Translation gives CASSLYSTYTEAFF.

The J gene is TRBJ1-4, the V gene TRBV19; D may be TRBD1 (5 bases). Germline V gene sequence: CDR1 LNHDA, CDR2 SQIVND (reference sequence). The CDR3 is 16 residues long. Deletions cut 7 bases from V and 0 bases from J, with 15 bases between. CDR3 loop: CASIRGSYATNEKLFF. The CDR3 coding sequence is TGTGCCAGTATTAGGGGAAGCTACGCAACTAATGAAAAACTGTTTTTT.

This rearrangement joins TRBV7-3 to TRBJ2-5; D is unresolved. Germline-derived CDR1 and CDR2 are SGHTA and FQGTGA. The CDR3 length is 15 residues. Trimming removed 1 base from V and 0 bases from J, with 9 bases in between. The CDR3 bases are TGTGCCAGCAGCTTAAGCCCCGGGTACCAAGAGACCCAGTACTTC. This translates into CASSLSPGYQETQYF.

V usage is TRBV12-2 and J usage is TRBJ1-1; TRBD1, the table's D call, was not compared with the DNA. TRBV12-2 has pseudogene status. The CDR3 covers 16 residues. This CDR3 is CASRLEARTANTEAFF. DNA for the CDR3: TGTGCAAGTCGCTTAGAGGCTCGGACAGCGAACACTGAAGCTTTCTTT.